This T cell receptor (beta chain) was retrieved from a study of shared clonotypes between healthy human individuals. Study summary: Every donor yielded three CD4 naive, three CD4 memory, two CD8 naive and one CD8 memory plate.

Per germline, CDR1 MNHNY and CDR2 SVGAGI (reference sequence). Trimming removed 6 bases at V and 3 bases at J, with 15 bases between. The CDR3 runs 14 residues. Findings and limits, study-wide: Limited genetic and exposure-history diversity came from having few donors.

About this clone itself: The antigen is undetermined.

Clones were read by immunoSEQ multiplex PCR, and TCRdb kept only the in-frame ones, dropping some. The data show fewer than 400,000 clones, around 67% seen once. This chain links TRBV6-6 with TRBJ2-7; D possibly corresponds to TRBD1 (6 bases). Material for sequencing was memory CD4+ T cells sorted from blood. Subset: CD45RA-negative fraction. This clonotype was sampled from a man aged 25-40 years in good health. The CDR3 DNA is TGTGCCAGCAGGGAGGACGTAGGGGGCTACGAGCAGTACTTC. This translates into CASREDVGGYEQYF.